This T cell receptor beta chain was recorded in a study of blood T cell repertoires in COVID-19. Study-wide background: Sites in the United States, Italy and Spain provided acute and convalescent COVID-19 samples. T cells, B-cell-depleted T cells, or PBMCs supplied cDNA or gDNA.

The CDR3 loop spans 14 amino acids. Looked up from germline, CDR1 is SEHNR and CDR2 is FQNEAQ (reference sequence). The ends were cut back, 6 bases at V and 0 bases at J, with 9 bases in the middle. This table comes from immunoSEQ multiplex PCR, and its TCRdb copy is limited to in-frame clones, with some not included. Of some 190,000 clones listed, 80% to 85% are singletons. The clonotype originates from a human donor in a cohort sampled during active COVID-19. V and J are TRBV7-9 and TRBJ2-1; a weak D match, TRBD2 (5 bases). The sequenced sample consisted of peripheral blood. CDR3 in amino acids: CASRRADSYNEQFF. CDR3 DNA sequence: TGTGCCAGCAGGAGGGCGGACTCCTACAATGAGCAGTTCTTC.